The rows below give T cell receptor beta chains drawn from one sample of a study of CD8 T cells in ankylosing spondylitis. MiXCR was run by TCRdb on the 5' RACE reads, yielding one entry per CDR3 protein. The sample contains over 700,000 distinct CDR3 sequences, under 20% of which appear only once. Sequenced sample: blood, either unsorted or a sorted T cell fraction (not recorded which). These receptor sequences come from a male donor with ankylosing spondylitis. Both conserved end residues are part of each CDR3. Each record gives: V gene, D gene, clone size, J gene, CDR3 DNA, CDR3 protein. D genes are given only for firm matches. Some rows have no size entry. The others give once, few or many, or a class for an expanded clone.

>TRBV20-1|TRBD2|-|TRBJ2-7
TGCAGTGCCCGGCGGGAGCCCACCTACGAGCAGTACTTC
CSARREPTYEQYF
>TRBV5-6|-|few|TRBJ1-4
TGTGCCAGCAGCTTCGGAATGGAGAAACTGTTTTTT
CASSFGMEKLFF
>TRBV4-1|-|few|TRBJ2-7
TGCGCCAGCAGCCAAGAACCTTGGACCTACGAGCAGTACTTC
CASSQEPWTYEQYF
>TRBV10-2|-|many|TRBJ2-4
TGCGCCAGCAGTGAGTCGGGGACCAACATTCAGTACTTC
CASSESGTNIQYF
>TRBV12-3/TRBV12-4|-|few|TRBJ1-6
TGTGCCAGCAGTTCCACGCCAGGACAGTATAATTCACCCCTCCACTTT
CASSSTPGQYNSPLHF
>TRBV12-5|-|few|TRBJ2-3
TGTGCTAGTGGTACAAACTTCCATACGCAGTATTTT
CASGTNFHTQYF
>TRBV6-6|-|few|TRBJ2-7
TGTGCCAGCAGAACAAGTATTTACGAGCAGTACTTC
CASRTSIYEQYF
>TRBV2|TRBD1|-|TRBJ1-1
TGTGCCAGCAGTCCTGGCAGGGGGTTATCTGAAGCTTTCTTT
CASSPGRGLSEAFF
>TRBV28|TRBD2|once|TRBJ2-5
TGTGCCAGCAGTTCACCAAAAGCGGGGGGAGAGACCCAGTACTTC
CASSSPKAGGETQYF
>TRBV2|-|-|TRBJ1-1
TGTGCCAGCAGTGTGTATCCGACTGGTGAAGCTTTCTTT
CASSVYPTGEAFF
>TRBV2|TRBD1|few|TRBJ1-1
TGTGCCTTCAAGGACAGGGCTAACACTGAAGCTTTCTTT
CAFKDRANTEAFF
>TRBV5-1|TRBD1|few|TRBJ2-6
TGCGCCAGCAGCCTGACGTCCCGGGACAGTTCCGGGGCCAACGTCCTGACTTTC
CASSLTSRDSSGANVLTF
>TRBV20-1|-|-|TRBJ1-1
TGCAGTGCTCTCGGGGGCCCAGCTTTCTTT
CSALGGPAFF
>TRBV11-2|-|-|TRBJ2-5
TGTGCCAGCACCAGGGTTCTGGGGCTGGGAGAGACCCAGTACTTC
CASTRVLGLGETQYF
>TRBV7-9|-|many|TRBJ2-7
TGTGCCAGCAGTTTAGAGGGGGGGCCCTACGAGCAGTACTTC
CASSLEGGPYEQYF
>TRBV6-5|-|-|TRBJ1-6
TGTGCCAGCAGTACCGACAGCCTCTGGGATTCACCCCTCCACTTT
CASSTDSLWDSPLHF
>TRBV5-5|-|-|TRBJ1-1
TGTGCCAGCACCCCTTGGGGGTACACTGAAGCTTTCTTT
CASTPWGYTEAFF
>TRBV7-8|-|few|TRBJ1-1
TGTGCCAGCAGCCAAGCGATTAACACTGAAGCTTTCTTT
CASSQAINTEAFF
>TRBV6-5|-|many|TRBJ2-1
TGTGCCAGCAGTCCGCGACACAATGAGCAGTTCTTC
CASSPRHNEQFF
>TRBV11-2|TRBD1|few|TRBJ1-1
TGTGCCAGCAGCTTAAGGGGTTTCGGACAGGGGGCCAAGACTGAAGCTTTCTTT
CASSLRGFGQGAKTEAFF
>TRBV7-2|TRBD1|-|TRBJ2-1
TGTGCCAGCAGCAATCAGGGGGCGCGGGGATTGAGTGAGCAGTTCTTC
CASSNQGARGLSEQFF
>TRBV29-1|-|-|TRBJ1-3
TGCAGCGTCCTAGACTACTCCTCTGGAAACACCATATATTTT
CSVLDYSSGNTIYF
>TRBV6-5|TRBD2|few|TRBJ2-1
TGTGCCAGCAGTTACTCCAGACTAGCGGAGCCCTACAATGAGCAGTTCTTC
CASSYSRLAEPYNEQFF
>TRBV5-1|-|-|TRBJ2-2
TGCGCCAGCAGCTTGGTCCCGGACGGCACCGGGGAGCTGTTTTTT
CASSLVPDGTGELFF
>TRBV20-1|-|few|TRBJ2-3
TGCAGTGCTAGAGATGTATGGGTGGATACGCAGTATTTT
CSARDVWVDTQYF
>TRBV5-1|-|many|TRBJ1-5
TGCGCCAGCAGCTTGGCCGGCACGGATCAGCCCCAGCATTTT
CASSLAGTDQPQHF
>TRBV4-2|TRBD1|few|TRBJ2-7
TGTGCCAGCAGCCGGGAAGGACAGGGCAGCTCCTACGAGCAGTACTTC
CASSREGQGSSYEQYF
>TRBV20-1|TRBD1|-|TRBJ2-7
TGCAGTGCTCTGGGGACAGGCTCCTACGAGCAGTACTTC
CSALGTGSYEQYF
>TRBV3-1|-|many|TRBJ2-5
TGTGCCAGCAGCCAAGGGGGCGTTCGGGGGCCACCAGAGACCCAGTACTTC
CASSQGGVRGPPETQYF
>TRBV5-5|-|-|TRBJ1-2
TGTGCCAGCATCCCGGGGGCGCTTCATAACTATGGCTACACCTTC
CASIPGALHNYGYTF
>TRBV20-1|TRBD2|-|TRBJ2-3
TGCAGTGCTAGATACCGGGGGGCAGATACGCAGTATTTT
CSARYRGADTQYF
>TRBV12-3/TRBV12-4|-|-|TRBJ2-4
TGTGCCAGCAGTTTAAGCCACAAAAACATTCAGTACTTC
CASSLSHKNIQYF
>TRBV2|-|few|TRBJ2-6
TGTGCCAGCAGTGTTGGGGGAATGAGCTCTGGGGCCAACGTCCTGACTTTC
CASSVGGMSSGANVLTF
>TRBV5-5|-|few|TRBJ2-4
TGTGCCAGCAGCTTTGCACCCCTTGGCTCCAAAAACATTCAGTACTTC
CASSFAPLGSKNIQYF
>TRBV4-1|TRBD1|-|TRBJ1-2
TGCGCCAGCAGCCAGTTGGGACAGGGGTATAACTATGGCTACACCTTC
CASSQLGQGYNYGYTF
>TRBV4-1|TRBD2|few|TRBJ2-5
TGCGCCAGCAGCTCTTCGCGGACTAGCCTGGGAGAGACCCAGTACTTC
CASSSSRTSLGETQYF
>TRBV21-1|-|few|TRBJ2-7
TGTGCCAGCAGCAGAGTGGACGGGAAGCCCAACGAGCAGTACTTC
CASSRVDGKPNEQYF
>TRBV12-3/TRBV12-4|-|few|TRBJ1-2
TGTGCCAGCAGTTTAAAGGACAGCTATGGCTACACCTTC
CASSLKDSYGYTF
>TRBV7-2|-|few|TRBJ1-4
TGTGCCAGCAGCGATGGGTGGACTACTAATGAAAAACTGTTTTTT
CASSDGWTTNEKLFF
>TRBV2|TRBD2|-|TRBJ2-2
TGTGCCAGCAGCAATATGGCTTTAGCGGGACACGGGGAGCTGTTTTTT
CASSNMALAGHGELFF
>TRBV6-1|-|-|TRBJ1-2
TGTGCCAGCAGTCCCCTAATGCGAGGGGACTATGGCTACACCTTC
CASSPLMRGDYGYTF
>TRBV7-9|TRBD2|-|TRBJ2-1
TGTGCCAGCAGCAATCGGATTCGACTAGCGGGAGAGAATGAGCAGTTCTTC
CASSNRIRLAGENEQFF
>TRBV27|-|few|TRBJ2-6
TGTGCCAGCAGTTTAAGAGGGGCGGGGACGTCTGGGGCCAACGTCCTGACTTTC
CASSLRGAGTSGANVLTF
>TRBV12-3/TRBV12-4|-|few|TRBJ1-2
TGTGCCAGCAGCTTAGGGGGGGCCTTGGACTATGGCTACACCTTC
CASSLGGALDYGYTF
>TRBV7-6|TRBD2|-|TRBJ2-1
TGTGCCAGCAGCTTAGGTACTAGCGGGGGGACCACCCCCCTTTACAATGAGCAGTTCTTC
CASSLGTSGGTTPLYNEQFF
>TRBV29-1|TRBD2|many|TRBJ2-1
TGCAGCGTTATTCTAGCGGGAGCGAATGAGCAGTTCTTC
CSVILAGANEQFF
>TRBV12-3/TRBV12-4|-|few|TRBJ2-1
TGTGCCAGCAGTGACCTTCTGCAGCAAAATGAGCAGTTCTTC
CASSDLLQQNEQFF
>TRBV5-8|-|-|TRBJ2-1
TGTGCCAGCAGCCCTGGGCCAGGTCGGGCCTACAATGAGCAGTTCTTC
CASSPGPGRAYNEQFF
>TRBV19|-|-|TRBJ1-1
TGTGCCAGTAGTATCGTCTGGGGTGGGCAGGAGAACACTGAAGCTTTCTTT
CASSIVWGGQENTEAFF
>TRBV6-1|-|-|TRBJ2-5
TGTGCCAGCAGACCCCAACCGGGGGGCGGCCCCCAAGAGACCCAGTACTTC
CASRPQPGGGPQETQYF
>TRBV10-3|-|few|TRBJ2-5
TGTGCCATCAGTGAGTTAGGCGAGACTTACCAAGAGACCCAGTACTTC
CAISELGETYQETQYF
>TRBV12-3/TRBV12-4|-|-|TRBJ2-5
TGTGCCAGCAGTTTTAAGGGTGTCGGGACCCAGTACTTC
CASSFKGVGTQYF
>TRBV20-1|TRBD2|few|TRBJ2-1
TGCAGTGCTAGAGCCCGGACTAGCGGGACCTACAATGAGCAGTTCTTC
CSARARTSGTYNEQFF
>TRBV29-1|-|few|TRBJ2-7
TGCAGCGTCCATAGCGGTTCCTACGAGCAGTACTTC
CSVHSGSYEQYF
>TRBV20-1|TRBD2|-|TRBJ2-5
TGCAGTGCTAGGGGGGGGAGGGTTGGAAAGACCCAGTACTTC
CSARGGRVGKTQYF
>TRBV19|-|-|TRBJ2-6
TGTGCCAGTAGTATAAGACACTCTGGGGCCAACGTCCTGACTTTC
CASSIRHSGANVLTF
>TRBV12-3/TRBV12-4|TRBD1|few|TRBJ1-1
TGTGCCAGCACCAGGACAGGGGCCGGTGAGCAGGAAGCTTTCTTT
CASTRTGAGEQEAFF
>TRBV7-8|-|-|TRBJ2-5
TGTGCCAGCAGGACCACCCCCGAGTCGAAAGAGACCCAGTACTTC
CASRTTPESKETQYF
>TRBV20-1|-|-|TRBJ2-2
TGCAGTGCTAGTCTGGGCCAGCCCCGGTCCGCCGGGGAGCTGTTTTTT
CSASLGQPRSAGELFF